The 9 T cell receptor beta chains in this list originate from one sample, sequenced in a study of blood T cell repertoires in COVID-19 (dated by TCRdb to 2020 to 2022). Library preparation was by the immunoSEQ multiplex PCR assay. The clones in this table, taken by TCRdb from immuneACCESS, are in-frame only. Not every clone is retained; where verified, under half of the shortfall comes from an unresolved V gene, and the cause of the rest is unknown. The sample table records some 230,000 clones; around 89% of these occur just once. The ten largest clones capture approximately 3.5% of the sample. Specimen: PBMCs or T cells enriched from blood (not recorded which). The receptors here all came from a woman between 18 and 30 years old in a cohort exposed to, infected with or recovered from COVID-19 (not recorded which).

The chain employs TRBV5-1 and TRBJ2-7, with TRBD1 identical over 9 bases. With 3 bases clipped from V and 5 bases from J, the junction kept 9 bases outside the gene matches. CDR1 is SGHRS and CDR2 is YFSETQ in the germline V gene. The CDR3 is made up of 15 amino acids. The CDR3 DNA reads as TGCGCCAGCAGCTCCGGGGCGACAGGGGGTAACGAGCAGTACTTC. Translated: CASSSGATGGNEQYF.

The rearrangement joins TRBV15 to TRBJ2-6, with D tentatively TRBD2 (7 bases). Trimming shortened V by 5 bases and J by 0 bases, and 11 bases separated the two germline ends. The CDR3 length is 16 residues. Germline V gene sequence: CDR1 LNHNV, CDR2 YYDKDF (reference sequence). In DNA form, the CDR3 reads TGTGCCACCAGCCGCGCGGGGGCCTCTGGGGCCAACGTCCTGACTTTC. It encodes CATSRAGASGANVLTF.

The chain joins TRBV9 to TRBJ2-6, with a weak D call TRBD1 (6 bases). The CDR3 contains 17 residues. V was clipped by 0 bases and J by 0 bases, with 10 bases between them. Germline CDR1 is SGDLS and CDR2 is YYNGEE. CDR3 region: CASSVDNRDSGANVLTF. CDR3 nucleotides: TGTGCCAGCAGCGTAGATAACAGGGACTCTGGGGCCAACGTCCTGACTTTC.

The chain combines TRBV5-1 with TRBJ2-1, with 12 bases that match TRBD1. The CDR3 length is 16 residues. Per the germline V gene, CDR1 is SGHRS and CDR2 is YFSETQ. The V and J ends lost 0 bases and 5 bases, in that order; junction bases with no gene match: 3. The CDR3 coding sequence is TGCGCCAGCAGCTTGGCCCGGGACAGGGGGCACAATGAGCAGTTCTTC. This translates into CASSLARDRGHNEQFF.

This chain joins TRBV29-1 and TRBJ1-1, with 7 nucleotides matching TRBD1. In germline, CDR1 is SQVTM, CDR2 ANQGSEA. This CDR3 spans 13 amino acids. J gave up 1 base and V 7 bases, and 6 bases lay outside the gene matches. As DNA, the CDR3 is TGCAGCGAATGGACAGGCCCGAACACTGAAGCTTTCTTT. Protein product: CSEWTGPNTEAFF.

This chain links TRBV4-2 with TRBJ2-2, with TRBD2 matching over 7 bases. CDR1 and CDR2 (germline): LGHNA, YNFKEQ. The CDR3 loop spans 16 amino acids. Trimming took 4 bases from V and 3 from J; bases not matched to a gene: 8. As DNA, the CDR3 is TGTGCCAGCAGCCGAGTTACTAGCGACGACACCGGGGAGCTGTTTTTT. This gives the protein CASSRVTSDDTGELFF.

This clone was seen just once. The rearrangement links TRBV24-1 to TRBJ2-1; 10 bases agree with TRBD2. CDR3 length equals 16 residues. CDR1 and CDR2 (germline): KGHDR, SFDVKD. The trim removed 4 bases at V and 1 base at J, leaving 3 bases unmatched. The CDR3 loop is CATSDPSGRSYNEQFF. CDR3 coding DNA: TGTGCCACCAGTGACCCTAGCGGGAGATCCTACAATGAGCAGTTCTTC.

A remark on this clone: No conserved phenylalanine or tryptophan is present at the end of the CDR3, so a read error is the likely explanation. The limits of the CDR3 on the DNA are not certain, so only TCRdb's listed CDR3 is given. The V gene is TRBV6-5, the J gene TRBJ2-7; TRBD2, the table's D call, lacks a check against the DNA. With termini counted, the CDR3 has 13 amino acids. Per germline, CDR1 MNHEY and CDR2 SVGAGI. CDR3 in amino acids: CASSYHRGGDPQL.

This rearrangement joins TRBV11-2 to TRBJ1-2, with 7 bases identical to TRBD1. Trimming removed 0 bases from V and 1 base from J; junction bases left unmatched: 5. Per germline, CDR1 SGHAT and CDR2 FQNNGV. The length of the CDR3 is 16 residues. This chain's CDR3 is CASSLDLGQLNYGYTF. DNA for the CDR3: TGTGCCAGCAGCTTAGATCTGGGACAGCTTAACTATGGCTACACCTTC. Complete variable domain (other parts from reference TRBV11-2 and TRBJ1-2): EAGVAQSPRYKIIEKRQSVAFWCNPISGHATLYWYQQILGQGPKLLIQFQNNGVVDDSQLPKDRFSAERLKGVDSTLKIQPAKLEDSAVYLCASSLDLGQLNYGYTFGSGTRLTVV.